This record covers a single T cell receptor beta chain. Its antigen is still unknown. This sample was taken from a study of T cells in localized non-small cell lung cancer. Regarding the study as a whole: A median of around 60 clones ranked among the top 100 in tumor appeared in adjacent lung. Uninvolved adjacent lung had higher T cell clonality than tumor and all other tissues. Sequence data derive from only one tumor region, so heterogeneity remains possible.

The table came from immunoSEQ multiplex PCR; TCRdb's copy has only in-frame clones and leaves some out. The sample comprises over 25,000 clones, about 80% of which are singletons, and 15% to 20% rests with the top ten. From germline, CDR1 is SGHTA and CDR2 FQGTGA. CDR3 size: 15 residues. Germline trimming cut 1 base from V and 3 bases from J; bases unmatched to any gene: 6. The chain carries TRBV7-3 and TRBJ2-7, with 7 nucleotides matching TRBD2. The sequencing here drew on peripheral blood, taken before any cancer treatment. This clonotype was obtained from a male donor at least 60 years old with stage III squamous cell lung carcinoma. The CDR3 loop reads CASSLSAGELYEQYF. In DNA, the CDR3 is TGTGCCAGCAGCTTAAGCGCGGGAGAGCTCTACGAGCAGTACTTC.